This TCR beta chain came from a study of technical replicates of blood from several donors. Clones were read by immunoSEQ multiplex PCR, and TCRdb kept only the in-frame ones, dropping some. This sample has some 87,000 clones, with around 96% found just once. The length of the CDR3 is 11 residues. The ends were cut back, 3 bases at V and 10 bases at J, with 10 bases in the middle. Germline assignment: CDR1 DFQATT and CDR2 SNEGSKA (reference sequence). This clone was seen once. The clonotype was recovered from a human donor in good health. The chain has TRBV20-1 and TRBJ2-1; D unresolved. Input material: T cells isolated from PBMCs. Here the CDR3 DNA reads TGCAGTGCTAGCTTGCTCGGGGAGCAGTTCTTC. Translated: CSASLLGEQFF.